Listed below are T cell receptor beta chains from one sample, sequenced in a study of blood T cell repertoires in COVID-19. Profiling relied on immunoSEQ multiplex PCR, and the TCRdb table lists in-frame clones only, not all of them. Altogether about 380,000 clones are present, 80% to 90% being singletons, with the ten largest covering about 1.5%. Sequencing was carried out using PBMCs or T cells enriched from blood (not recorded which). These receptors originate from a man aged 30 to 45 who had recovered from COVID-19. Each CDR3 is given with its conserved first and last residue. A D gene is named only where the DNA matches it firmly. Size is omitted from some rows. Given values are once, few, many or a class for expanded clones.

v_call	d_call	j_call	clone_size	cdr3_aa	cdr3_nt
TRBV7-9	TRBD2	TRBJ2-1	-	CASSLRRGDYNEQFF	TGTGCCAGCAGCTTAAGGCGGGGGGATTACAATGAGCAGTTCTTC
TRBV6-5	-	TRBJ1-2	-	CASSYGGRGGYTF	TGTGCCAGCAGTTACGGGGGCAGGGGAGGCTACACCTTC
TRBV3-1/TRBV3-2	-	TRBJ2-5	-	CASSQGLVRNQETQYF	TGTGCCAGCAGCCAAGGGCTAGTACGAAACCAGGAGACCCAGTACTTC
TRBV19	TRBD1	TRBJ1-1	-	CATSGQGGPAFF	TGTGCCACTTCCGGACAGGGCGGCCCGGCTTTCTTT
TRBV30	-	TRBJ2-5	-	CAWSVQGGPRETQYF	TGTGCCTGGAGTGTACAGGGGGGGCCGCGTGAGACCCAGTACTTC
TRBV18	-	TRBJ1-3	-	CASSPTGGSGNTIYF	TGTGCCAGCTCACCCACGGGGGGCTCTGGAAACACCATATATTTT
TRBV13	-	TRBJ1-3	once	CASSPDRLSSGNTIYF	TGTGCCAGCAGCCCCGACAGACTCTCCTCTGGAAACACCATATATTTT
TRBV29-1	-	TRBJ1-4	-	CSVIQPGDEKLFF	TGCAGCGTGATCCAACCAGGGGATGAAAAACTGTTTTTT
TRBV5-1	TRBD1	TRBJ1-4	few	CASSLGQGLRTNEKLFF	TGCGCCAGCAGCTTGGGACAGGGACTGAGGACTAATGAAAAACTGTTTTTT
TRBV6-6	-	TRBJ2-2	-	CASFQGGNTGELFF	TGTGCCAGCTTCCAGGGGGGGAACACCGGGGAGCTGTTTTTT
TRBV12-5	-	TRBJ1-2	-	CASGSQTELSGYTF	TGTGCTAGTGGTTCTCAGACAGAATTGAGTGGCTACACCTTC
TRBV6-2/TRBV6-3	-	TRBJ2-1	once	CASSGGGHNEQFF	TGTGCCAGCAGTGGCGGGGGCCACAATGAGCAGTTCTTC
TRBV7-9	-	TRBJ1-2	-	CASSLTGFVGYTF	TGTGCCAGCAGCTTGACAGGTTTCGTGGGCTACACCTTC
TRBV6-1	-	TRBJ1-1	once	CASSEMGGLNTEAFF	TGTGCCAGCAGTGAAATGGGAGGCTTGAACACTGAAGCTTTCTTT
TRBV3-1/TRBV3-2	TRBD1	TRBJ2-5	-	CASSQEPTDRGQETQYF	TGTGCCAGCAGCCAAGAGCCTACTGACAGGGGACAAGAGACCCAGTACTTC
TRBV4-1	-	TRBJ1-2	-	CASSQEFQARGYTF	TGCGCCAGCAGCCAAGAATTCCAGGCACGGGGCTACACCTTC
TRBV6-1	-	TRBJ1-2	many	CASSEAGNYGYTF	TGTGCCAGCAGTGAGGCAGGGAACTATGGCTACACCTTC
TRBV27	-	TRBJ2-1	-	CASSRRDSNNEQFF	TGTGCCAGCAGCCGTCGGGACTCTAACAATGAGCAGTTCTTC
TRBV5-1	-	TRBJ1-6	-	CASSLQQNNSPLHF	TGCGCCAGCAGCTTACAACAGAATAATTCACCCCTCCACTTT
TRBV19	-	TRBJ1-1	-	CASSIVAQGSLRNTEAFF	TGTGCCAGTAGTATAGTCGCACAGGGATCTCTTCGAAACACTGAAGCTTTCTTT
TRBV3-1/TRBV3-2	-	TRBJ1-1	-	CASSQVAGNTEAFF	TGTGCCAGCAGCCAAGTGGCAGGAAACACTGAAGCTTTCTTT
TRBV27	TRBD1	TRBJ1-2	-	CASSFQQGASGYTF	TGTGCCAGCAGTTTCCAACAGGGGGCTTCAGGCTACACCTTC
TRBV7-8	-	TRBJ2-6	-	CASSFQGFSGANVLTF	TGTGCCAGCAGCTTTCAGGGCTTCTCTGGGGCCAACGTCCTGACTTTC
TRBV2	-	TRBJ1-6	-	CASSEGGTRSPLHF	TGTGCCAGCAGTGAGGGGGGTACACGGTCACCCCTCCACTTT
TRBV3-1/TRBV3-2	-	TRBJ2-1	-	CASSQELSGNEQFF	TGTGCCAGCAGCCAAGAACTTTCGGGTAATGAGCAGTTCTTC
TRBV5-1	-	TRBJ2-5	-	CASSYDSPLGTQYF	TGCGCCAGCAGCTACGACAGTCCCTTAGGGACCCAGTACTTC
TRBV2	-	TRBJ1-5	-	CASSEGRGGQPQHF	TGTGCCAGCAGTGAAGGCAGGGGTGGTCAGCCCCAGCATTTT
TRBV4-2	-	TRBJ1-6	-	CASSRDTPGSNSPLHF	TGTGCCAGCAGCCGAGATACGCCAGGATCAAATTCACCCCTCCACTTT
TRBV5-1	-	TRBJ2-1	-	CASSPAQGRGNEQFF	TGCGCCAGCAGCCCTGCCCAGGGAAGGGGCAATGAGCAGTTCTTC
TRBV6-6	TRBD1	TRBJ2-7	-	CASSSVDRDEQYF	TGTGCCAGCAGTTCCGTCGACAGGGACGAGCAGTACTTC
TRBV9	-	TRBJ2-1	once	CASSSHGGANEQFF	TGTGCCAGCAGCTCCCATGGGGGGGCTAATGAGCAGTTCTTC
TRBV9	TRBD1	TRBJ2-7	-	CASSVAGTGSSYEQYF	TGTGCCAGCAGCGTAGCTGGGACAGGAAGTTCCTACGAGCAGTACTTC
TRBV7-9	TRBD1	TRBJ1-3	-	CASSHRQGSDTIYF	TGTGCCAGCAGCCACAGACAGGGTTCGGACACCATATATTTT
TRBV6-5	-	TRBJ1-1	once	CASSRQRNTEAFF	TGTGCCAGCAGTCGACAGCGGAACACTGAAGCTTTCTTT
TRBV7-6	-	TRBJ1-1	-	CASSLGGEEGEAFF	TGTGCCAGCAGCTTAGGCGGGGAAGAGGGTGAAGCTTTCTTT